This TCR beta chain was sequenced during a study of Ad26.COV2.S vaccination and SARS-CoV-2 variants. As for the study in general: Donor was in the COV1001 Ad26.COV2.S trial arm.

The CDR3 has 15 amino acids. Deletions cut 7 bases from V and 0 bases from J, with 15 bases between. Per the germline V gene, CDR1 is MNHEY and CDR2 is SMNVEV (reference sequence). The treatment was: roughly 20 received Ad26.COV2.S at low or high dose, single or two shots; 5 received placebo; per-sample allocation not given. The samples were gathered on day 63 after the first injection of vaccine or placebo. TCRdb's table, derived via immunoSEQ multiplex PCR, lists solely in-frame clones and lacks some. Here the sample spans about 480,000 clones, roughly 85% being singletons. The receptor comes from a person aged 18-65 years who received the Ad26.COV2.S COVID-19 vaccine or a placebo. The chain is built from TRBV27 and TRBJ1-1; D may be TRBD1 (6 bases). This material consisted of peripheral blood, taken in a trial of Ad26.COV2.S vaccine versus placebo. The CDR3 here is CASTYTGSMNTEAFF. The CDR3 nucleotides are TGTGCCAGCACCTATACAGGGTCGATGAACACTGAAGCTTTCTTT.